One sample yielded the 10 T cell receptor beta chains listed below, sequenced in a study of STAT5B mutations in CD4+ large granular lymphocyte leukemia. The data were produced by immunoSEQ multiplex PCR, yet TCRdb's version contains in-frame clones alone and is incomplete. Here the sample spans 30,000 to 40,000 clones, 70% to 90% being singletons. Sequences were obtained from CD4+ T cells from blood buffy coats. These receptors were taken from a human donor in good health.

V gene TRBV6-5 combines with J gene TRBJ1-1, with 9 bases matching TRBD1. Looked up from germline, CDR1 is MNHEY and CDR2 is SVGAGI. The CDR3 is made up of 16 amino acids. The V and J ends lost 0 bases and 8 bases, in that order; junction bases with no gene match: 10. CDR3 DNA sequence: TGTGCCAGCAGTTACTCAAGCGTGTTTGGGACAGGGGAAGCTTTCTTT. Translation: CASSYSSVFGTGEAFF.

CDR3 sequence reads: CAWSSTGGELFF. DNA of the CDR3: TGTGCCTGGAGTAGTACAGGAGGGGAGCTGTTTTTT. The J gene is TRBJ2-2, the V gene TRBV30; weak D call: TRBD1 (5 bases). This CDR3 region has 12 residues. V was trimmed by 2 bases and J by 8 bases, leaving 9 bases between them. Germline V CDR1 and CDR2: GTSNPN, SVGIG (reference sequence).

This chain connects TRBV4-1 to TRBJ1-5; D is perhaps TRBD1 (6 bases). CDR1 is MGHRA and CDR2 is YSYEKL in the germline V gene. The V and J ends lost 1 base and 8 bases respectively, with 21 bases between them. The CDR3 extends over 17 amino acids. The CDR3 nucleotides read TGCGCCAGCAGCCAAGGGAGGGCAGGGGAAAGGGGTAAGCCCCAGCATTTT. The encoded protein is CASSQGRAGERGKPQHF.

CDR3 loop: CASSFGGQGSSYNEQFF. The CDR3 DNA sequence: TGTGCCAGCAGCTTTGGGGGACAGGGAAGCTCCTACAATGAGCAGTTCTTC. The V and J genes are TRBV5-6 and TRBJ2-1; 9 positions match TRBD1. Germline CDR1 and CDR2: SGHDT and YYEEEE. The CDR3 has 17 residues. Trimming took 2 bases from V and 0 from J; bases not matched to a gene: 6.

This chain links TRBV9 with TRBJ2-1, with D perhaps assigned TRBD1 or TRBD2 (7 bases each). Trimming cost V 3 bases and J 15 bases, with 16 bases left between them. CDR1 and CDR2 from the germline V gene are SGDLS and YYNGEE. The CDR3 has 12 amino acids. CDR3 DNA sequence: TGTGCCAGCAGCGCCCAGGGGGGGAGTTGGTTCTTC. As protein: CASSAQGGSWFF.

This clone occurred once. The CDR3 reads CATLRGSGDEQYF. CDR3 coding DNA: TGTGCCACCCTTCGGGGCTCTGGTGACGAGCAGTACTTC. The chain is built from TRBV6-6 and TRBJ2-7; D could derive from TRBD1 or TRBD2 (5 bases each). With 10 bases removed from V and 5 bases from J, the gap between germline ends came to 18 bases. Germline-derived CDR1 and CDR2 are MNHNY and SVGAGI (reference sequence). This CDR3 is 13 amino acids long.

Here the CDR3 DNA reads TGTGCCAGCAGCTTAACAGGACCCTACGAGCAGTACTTC. This codes for CASSLTGPYEQYF. This chain connects TRBV7-9 to TRBJ2-7, with D possibly being TRBD1 (5 bases). Germline V lookup: CDR1 SEHNR, CDR2 FQNEAQ (reference sequence). The CDR3 extends over 13 amino acids. The V gene lost 2 bases and the J gene lost 2 bases, with 7 bases spanning the gap.

The chain employs TRBV6-5 and TRBJ2-5; D gene unclear. The ends were cut back, 4 bases at V and 1 base at J, with 16 bases in the middle. Germline V gene data show CDR1 as MNHEY and CDR2 as SVGAGI. The CDR3 consists of 16 residues. The DNA of the CDR3 is TGTGCCAGCAGTTTAGACTGGCGGTTTATCCAAGAGACCCAGTACTTC. It is translated as CASSLDWRFIQETQYF.

V usage is TRBV28 and J usage is TRBJ1-1; D ambiguous. CDR3 length: 14 residues. V lost 6 bases and J 2 bases, leaving 13 bases between the germline ends. In germline, CDR1 is MDHEN, CDR2 SYDVKM. CDR3 nucleotides: TGTGCCAGCAGGTTGAGAGGACCTAACACTGAAGCTTTCTTT. Its protein product is CASRLRGPNTEAFF.

The V gene is TRBV7-8, the J gene TRBJ1-2, with 7 bases lining up with TRBD1. Losses at the gene ends were 5 bases for V and 7 bases for J; bases not matched to a gene: 4. The CDR3 is 12 amino acids. Germline assignment: CDR1 SGHVS and CDR2 FQNEAQ. CDR3 DNA: TGTGCCAGCAGCGGGACAGTCGGTGGCTACACCTTC. It yields the protein CASSGTVGGYTF.